This T cell receptor (beta chain) comes out of a study of regulatory T cells in long-lasting Graves disease. Study findings and constraints: Sharing of public clonotypes was greater in persistent patients (around 2,500) than in new patients (around 930).

The CDR3 extends over 17 amino acids. Germline loops: CDR1 SGHNT, CDR2 YYREEE (reference sequence). Sequencing libraries for TCR beta were prepared with iRepertoire HTBI primers and Arm-PCR of CDR3 regions. MiXCR, run by TCRdb on the multiplex PCR reads, gives a single entry per CDR3 protein. The table includes approximately 400,000 distinct CDR3 sequences, around a quarter detected once. As to this clonotype: Its target is unknown.

Sample time point: persistent/refractory GD, antithyroid drugs over 5 years with positive TRAb. TCR sequences were obtained from RNA taken from PBMCs. The sequence was collected from a female donor with Graves disease. The chain has TRBV5-4 and TRBJ2-5; no reliable D call. The J call may be mistaken, given a closer DNA end match to TRBJ2-3. Here the sequenced sample was peripheral blood mononuclear cells (PBMCs), taken when the disease was refractory, from a patient treated with antithyroid drugs. The DNA for the CDR3 is TGTGCCAGCAGCTTGGGTACGGACCCCATTGCTTGGAGTACGCAGTATTTT. Translation: CASSLGTDPIAWSTQYF.